This T cell receptor (beta chain) was documented in a study of early T cells in non-severe SARS-CoV-2 infection. Individual cDNA molecules carried attached unique molecular identifiers. In TCRdb, the 5' RACE reads were re-called with MiXCR into one record per CDR3 protein. The profile shows about 42,000 distinct CDR3 sequences, about 6% of them singletons. Germline CDR1 reads SGHRS; CDR2 reads YFSETQ. V lost 5 bases to trimming and J lost 3 bases; unmatched junction nucleotides: 15. This CDR3 comprises 17 residues. The V gene is TRBV5-1, the J gene TRBJ1-1, with 8 bases lining up with TRBD1. This receptor was identified in an adult who was a healthcare worker with PCR-confirmed SARS-CoV-2 infection or an uninfected control (not recorded which). This sample comprised whole blood, obtained at baseline. The CDR3 reads CASRVYTGGGRDTEAFF. The CDR3 DNA reads as TGCGCCAGCAGGGTTTATACAGGGGGAGGACGGGACACTGAAGCTTTCTTT. The variable domain in full, with the rest retrieved from reference TRBV5-1 and TRBJ1-1, is KAGVTQTPRYLIKTRGQQVTLSCSPISGHRSVSWYQQTPGQGLQFLFEYFSETQRNKGNFPGRFSGRQFSNSRSEMNVSTLELGDSALYLCASRVYTGGGRDTEAFFGQGTRLTVV.